Below, 26 T cell receptor beta chains from the same sample are listed, as sequenced in a study of T cell changes during pregnancy in multiple sclerosis. Data came from immunoSEQ multiplex PCR; TCRdb stores just in-frame clones and leaves some out. The data show about 75,000 clones, with 85% to 95% seen just once and about 0.45% held by the top ten. This material consisted of CD4+ T cells from peripheral blood mononuclear cells, taken before pregnancy. Receptors were obtained from a female donor with multiple sclerosis, enrolled in a pregnancy study.

There are a few counts of this clone. CDR3 sequence: CASSPRGGGKNIQYF. The CDR3 region has the DNA TGTGCCAGCAGCCCAAGGGGGGGCGGCAAAAACATTCAGTACTTC. The rearrangement links TRBV7-9 to TRBJ2-4; TRBD2 is a possible D gene (7 bases). The CDR3 has 15 amino acids. Germline V lookup: CDR1 SEHNR, CDR2 FQNEAQ (reference sequence). V was clipped by 5 bases and J by 3 bases, with 14 bases between them.

The chain couples TRBV12-5 to TRBJ2-5, with 8 bases that match TRBD2. The V gene's germline CDR1 is LGHNT and CDR2 FRNRAP. This CDR3 spans 21 amino acids. The V gene end was trimmed by 7 bases and the J gene end by 2 bases; junction bases not matched to a gene: 27. The CDR3 region has the DNA TGTGCTAGTGCCCCGGAGTCGGGAGGGCCTGGGTCGAGTTCCATACAAGAGACCCAGTACTTC. This codes for CASAPESGGPGSSSIQETQYF.

This clone was observed a single time. The rearrangement joins TRBV4-1 to TRBJ1-5; D call uncertain. CDR3 size: 16 residues. Looked up from germline, CDR1 is MGHRA and CDR2 is YSYEKL. Trimming took off 1 base at V and 4 bases at J, with 14 bases between the two ends. The CDR3 reads CASSQVAGSGNQPQHF. In nucleotides, the CDR3 is TGCGCCAGCAGCCAAGTTGCGGGGAGTGGAAATCAGCCCCAGCATTTT.

V is TRBV7-8 and J is TRBJ1-1; D is uncertain. The CDR3 loop spans 15 amino acids. Trimming took 2 bases from V and 1 from J, leaving 11 bases between them. From germline, CDR1 is SGHVS and CDR2 FQNEAQ. CDR3 sequence: CASSLLGSPNTEAFF. CDR3 DNA: TGTGCCAGCAGCTTATTGGGCAGCCCGAACACTGAAGCTTTCTTT.

This rearrangement joins TRBV7-3 to TRBJ1-1; TRBD1 might be the D (5 bases). Trimming took off 2 bases at V and 0 bases at J, with 10 bases between the two ends. The germline CDR1 and CDR2 sequences are SGHTA and FQGTGA. CDR3 length equals 15 residues. CDR3 region: CASSLQGILNTEAFF. The CDR3 DNA sequence: TGTGCCAGCAGCTTACAGGGTATCTTGAACACTGAAGCTTTCTTT.

The chain links TRBV7-8 to TRBJ2-1; possible D gene TRBD2, 6 bases. Germline loops: CDR1 SGHVS, CDR2 FQNEAQ. V was trimmed by 4 bases and J by 4 bases, leaving 14 bases between them. This CDR3 comprises 15 residues. CDR3 nucleotide sequence: TGTGCCAGCAGCTCCCAAACGGGAGTATACAATGAGCAGTTCTTC. Residues: CASSSQTGVYNEQFF. The full variable domain, in which reference TRBV7-8 and TRBJ2-1 provide the parts outside the CDR3, is GAGVSQSPRYKVAKRGQDVALRCDPISGHVSLFWYQQALGQGPEFLTYFQNEAQLDKSGLPSDRFFAERPEGSVSTLKIQRTQQEDSAVYLCASSSQTGVYNEQFFGPGTRLTVL.

The chain has TRBV5-1 and TRBJ1-6; D remains ambiguous. Germline assignment: CDR1 SGHRS and CDR2 YFSETQ. Trimming took 5 bases from V and 11 from J, leaving 17 bases between them. The CDR3 runs 14 residues. CDR3 nucleotide sequence: TGCGCCAGCAGATCTGACACGGCAAATCCACCCCTCCACTTT. Translated: CASRSDTANPPLHF.

This clone came up once. The chain combines TRBV30 with TRBJ2-5, with TRBD1 as a possible D gene (6 bases). V was clipped by 0 bases and J by 5 bases, with 13 bases between them. The CDR3 has 14 residues. Germline-derived CDR1 and CDR2 are GTSNPN and SVGIG (reference sequence). For the CDR3, the DNA is TGTGCCTGGAGTGTACATGGGGGCCCGGAGACCCAGTACTTC. Its protein product is CAWSVHGGPETQYF.

V and J are TRBV21-1 and TRBJ1-5; no DNA check was done on the table's D call, TRBD1. TRBV21-1 is a known pseudogene. The CDR3 covers 16 residues. As DNA, the CDR3 is TGTGCCAGCAGCAAACAGACAGGGAAAGACAATCAGCCCCAGCATTTT. Its protein is CASSKQTGKDNQPQHF.

This clone was detected once. The chain links TRBV5-5 to TRBJ2-3; D is uncertain. Looked up from germline, CDR1 is SGHKS and CDR2 is YYEKEE (reference sequence). The length of the CDR3 is 13 residues. With 1 base removed from V and 5 bases from J, the gap between germline ends came to 8 bases. The CDR3 sequence is CASSLLVGDTQYF. The DNA of the CDR3 is TGTGCCAGCAGCTTGTTGGTCGGAGATACGCAGTATTTT.

This clone was recorded a few times. This chain connects TRBV29-1 to TRBJ2-1; D is undetermined. This CDR3 is 14 amino acids long. Germline V gene lookup returns CDR1 SQVTM and CDR2 ANQGSEA. V lost 6 bases and J 9 bases, leaving 21 bases between the germline ends. DNA of the CDR3: TGCAGCGTCTGGTGGGCATCCCACCCAGGTGAGCAGTTCTTC. Translated: CSVWWASHPGEQFF.

In nucleotides, the CDR3 is TGTGCCAGCAGCTTAGGACCGGGGCTAGCGGGGCCCCCCCACGAGCAGTACTTC. Encoded protein: CASSLGPGLAGPPHEQYF. V gene TRBV11-2 combines with J gene TRBJ2-7, with 9 bases that match TRBD2. Germline CDR1 SGHAT, CDR2 FQNNGV. After removal of 1 base from V and 5 bases from J, the junction contained 15 bases not matched to a gene. The length of the CDR3 is 18 residues.

The chain has TRBV18 and TRBJ1-1; D possibly corresponds to TRBD1 (5 bases). The ends were cut back, 3 bases at V and 0 bases at J, with 14 bases in the middle. CDR1 is KGHSH, CDR2 LQKENI, per germline. This CDR3 comprises 16 residues. In DNA, the CDR3 is TGTGCCAGCTCACCTTTTGATGGGGCCATGAACACTGAAGCTTTCTTT. Amino acids: CASSPFDGAMNTEAFF.

The chain employs TRBV6-5 and TRBJ2-3; a weak D match, TRBD2 (5 bases). The CDR3 has 10 amino acids. With 6 bases removed from V and 13 bases from J, the gap between germline ends came to 11 bases. Germline CDR1 MNHEY, CDR2 SVGAGI. In DNA, the CDR3 is TGTGCCAGCAGGGACTCTCGGGAGTATTTT. It is translated as CASRDSREYF.

The V gene is TRBV2, the J gene TRBJ2-2, with TRBD2 as a possible D gene (5 bases). Germline values: CDR1 SNHLY, CDR2 FYNNEI. The V end was cut by 6 bases, the J end by 0 bases, with 11 bases between. The CDR3 totals 15 residues. CDR3 sequence reads: CASRRTGTNTGELFF. CDR3 nucleotides: TGTGCCAGCAGAAGAACCGGGACGAACACCGGGGAGCTGTTTTTT.

This clone was seen a handful of times. The V and J genes are TRBV6-1 and TRBJ1-1; no definite D call. CDR3 length equals 13 residues. The germline CDR1 and CDR2 sequences are MNHNS and SASEGT. With 1 base removed from V and 6 bases from J, the gap between germline ends came to 9 bases. The CDR3 spells CASSEGWAPEAFF. DNA of the CDR3: TGTGCCAGCAGTGAAGGTTGGGCACCTGAAGCTTTCTTT.

About this clone: In this CDR3 the conserved last residue, phenylalanine or tryptophan, is missing, so a read error is likely. The chain is built from TRBV6-5 and TRBJ1-2; 8 positions match TRBD1. V shed 6 bases and J 4 bases; nucleotides not matched to a gene: 10. The CDR3 runs to 15 residues. Germline V lookup: CDR1 MNHEY, CDR2 SVGAGI. The CDR3 bases are TGTGCCAGCAGATACGGGACAGGAACAAGCTATGGCTACACCCTC. The encoded protein is CASRYGTGTSYGYTL.

The J gene is TRBJ2-7, the V gene TRBV7-9; no reliable D call. V gave up 1 base and J gave up 4 bases, with 8 bases separating them. The CDR3 covers 13 residues. The germline V gene encodes CDR1 SEHNR and CDR2 FQNEAQ (reference sequence). CDR3 nucleotides: TGTGCCAGCAGCTTAGAGCCAGGTTACGAGCAGTACTTC. Translated, it gives CASSLEPGYEQYF.

The chain links TRBV7-9 to TRBJ2-7; 7 nucleotides agree with TRBD1. After removal of 4 bases from V and 2 bases from J, the junction contained 11 bases not matched to a gene. The CDR3 extends over 16 amino acids. Germline assignment: CDR1 SEHNR and CDR2 FQNEAQ (reference sequence). CDR3 protein: CASSSKRTGDPYEQYF. DNA for the CDR3: TGTGCCAGCAGCTCGAAGAGGACAGGAGACCCCTACGAGCAGTACTTC.

V gene TRBV18 combines with J gene TRBJ1-1; 7 positions agree with TRBD1. Germline V lookup: CDR1 KGHSH, CDR2 LQKENI. The V segment lost 1 base and the J segment 2 bases; nucleotides outside the gene matches: 7. CDR3 length equals 16 residues. The CDR3 DNA reads as TGTGCCAGCTCACCACTCCGGACAGGCTTTAACACTGAAGCTTTCTTT. It is translated as CASSPLRTGFNTEAFF.

The chain carries TRBV5-1 and TRBJ2-7; 10 nucleotides align to TRBD2. This CDR3 spans 13 amino acids. Per germline, CDR1 SGHRS and CDR2 YFSETQ. V dropped 4 bases and J dropped 6; count of bases not matched to a gene: 4. CDR3 bases: TGCGCCAGCAGCGAGCGGGGGGGCCTCGAGCAGTACTTC. It translates to CASSERGGLEQYF.

The chain links TRBV18 to TRBJ2-7, with 7 positions matching TRBD2. Germline trimming cut 3 bases from V and 2 bases from J; bases unmatched to any gene: 10. This CDR3 is 16 amino acids long. Germline V lookup: CDR1 KGHSH, CDR2 LQKENI. The CDR3 nucleotides read TGTGCCAGCTCACCGGTTCCGGGAGGAGGGACCTACGAGCAGTACTTC. It is translated as CASSPVPGGGTYEQYF. The whole variable domain, filled in from reference TRBV18 and TRBJ2-7, reads NAGVMQNPRHLVRRRGQEARLRCSPMKGHSHVYWYRQLPEEGLKFMVYLQKENIIDESGMPKERFSAEFPKEGPSILRIQQVVRGDSAAYFCASSPVPGGGTYEQYFGPGTRLTVT.

The chain is built from TRBV18 and TRBJ2-5; D gene uncertain. Trimming took off 4 bases at V and 2 bases at J, with 8 bases between the two ends. The CDR3 extends over 13 amino acids. Germline V CDR1 and CDR2: KGHSH, LQKENI. This CDR3 is CASSLTLQETQYF. CDR3 in DNA: TGTGCCAGCTCACTGACACTTCAAGAGACCCAGTACTTC.

V usage is TRBV27 and J usage is TRBJ2-7; D perhaps matches TRBD1 (6 bases). Trimming took off 10 bases at V and 3 bases at J, with 19 bases between the two ends. The CDR3 is 14 amino acids. Per the germline V gene, CDR1 is MNHEY and CDR2 is SMNVEV (reference sequence). DNA for the CDR3: TGTGCCACCAAGCCAGGGGTCCTTAGCTACGAGCAGTACTTC. This sequence encodes CATKPGVLSYEQYF.

This rearrangement joins TRBV5-1 to TRBJ1-4; 8 bases match TRBD1. The length of the CDR3 is 15 residues. Trimming at V came to 4 bases and at J to 5 bases, leaving 7 bases not matched to a gene. Germline V gene lookup returns CDR1 SGHRS and CDR2 YFSETQ. Here the CDR3 reads CASSQQGQVNEKLFF. As DNA, the CDR3 is TGCGCCAGCAGCCAACAGGGACAGGTCAATGAAAAACTGTTTTTT.

J is TRBJ2-3 and V is TRBV19, with 11 bases aligning to TRBD2. The CDR3 runs to 18 residues. The ends lost 3 bases at V and 2 bases at J; junction bases unmatched: 10. The germline CDR1 and CDR2 sequences are LNHDA and SQIVND (reference sequence). This chain's CDR3 is CASSITSGGLSSTDTQYF. CDR3 DNA: TGTGCCAGTAGTATTACTAGCGGGGGCCTCTCCTCCACAGATACGCAGTATTTT.